This TCR beta chain was sequenced for a study of cytomegalovirus exposure and HLA in healthy donors (dated 2017 in TCRdb). For the wider study: An earlier analysis of roughly 500 of the donors reported about 260 Gb of sequence data and 95 million to 140 million unique TCR beta sequences obtained from about 170 million T cells. To predict cytomegalovirus infection status, the study combined high-throughput TCR immunosequencing, statistical association of individual TCRs with disease status, and machine learning. All discovery cohort repertoires had been generated on a single sequencing platform. Several DR-DQ haplotypes were treated as single units for association and clustering because of strong linkage in the cohort. HLA typing covered class I and class II loci at four-digit resolution. Of the 300 to 500 genotyped donors, 75% to 85% were placed in the genetic ancestry cluster associated with self-reported Caucasian donors. The study aimed to test whether cataloging public T cell receptors could reveal signatures of past pathogen exposure. Donor age, sex, ethnicity and CMV serostatus were compiled alongside the repertoire data. The number of typed donors differed by locus: about 620-640 for A, B, C, DRB1 and DQB1; 500 to 550 for DQA1; approximately 610 for DPA1; and roughly 450 for DPB1. The study used immunosequencing to profile the T cell repertoires of about 670 subjects and linked those repertoires to cytomegalovirus serostatus. Besides the first cohort of 666 subjects, a separate validation cohort made up of roughly 120 different subjects was used. An earlier analysis of approximately 580 of the donors used high-throughput TCR beta sequencing to judge whether each TCR beta V gene segment behaved as functional or pseudogenic. An early release that covered about 600 HLA-typed donors contained approximately 300 gigabases of sequencing data and 85 million to 100 million unique TCR sequences. In a later genetic analysis, genome-wide SNP genotypes for about three fifths of the roughly 670 donors were used, and that subset was treated as a discovery cohort. On average, about 200,000 unique TCR beta nucleotide sequences were sequenced per donor among a few hundred genotyped donors of the cohort, with roughly 20% of those sequences being non-productive. To study patterns of TCR occurrence, a later analysis re-analyzed previously published TCR beta repertoires from 500 to 850 donors and added high-resolution HLA genotyping. In the later analysis, no new phenotypic data were used to find candidate immune exposures; instead, reliance was placed on TCR beta sequences and their occurrence across donors. What the study reported, not specific to this receptor: The authors suggested that the approach could potentially be extended to other disease states and immunological phenotypes. Compared with the 666-donor mean, donors in an Asian-associated ancestry cluster had fewer N-insertions in productive TCRs, according to a later genetic analysis. Most TCR sequences were seen in very few donors, while some public TCRs were found in many individuals. V-gene and J-gene trimming of TCR beta chains was associated with a missense DCLRE1C variant in a later genetic analysis, and the association was replicated in an independent cohort. For the cohort, immune exposure information was limited to CMV serostatus. Some IMGT-functional V segments, including TRBV6-2 and TRBV6-3, could not be told apart with the 87-base-pair reads, so those segments were excluded. Because counts were too low, fewer than 20 rarely observed V segments, including chromosome 9 orphons, were excluded from the earlier analysis of 587 of the donors. Correlated functional status among segregating V segments might reflect linkage disequilibrium, but an unknown experimental factor could not be ruled out. Strong co-occurrence of HLA alleles, especially DR and DQ, made assigning TCR associations to individual alleles difficult. A further reported finding was that TCR beta sequences accurately predicted the HLA-A and HLA-B alleles for most subjects in the first cohort. In an earlier analysis of 587 of the donors, most TCR beta V segments were observed in productive rearrangements about 90% or about 30% of the time, broadly matching IMGT annotations. The study listed approximately 160 TCR beta chains as associated with cytomegalovirus. A cluster of highly shared sequence variants was judged likely to be a technical artifact of the sequencing pipeline. Specific HLA alleles were associated with more than 15,000 TCR beta sequences at a false discovery rate of 0.05 in a later analysis. Sequencing depth was assumed to be roughly uniform across donors in the presence/absence analyses, though that assumption may not hold. In a later analysis, HLA-associated TCR beta chains showed more clonal expansion and lower generation probabilities than non-associated chains that were equally common. Because HLA typing was unavailable for some donors at each locus, only the typed subset was used in association tests. In a later analysis, several top co-occurrence clusters were reported to appear linked to parvovirus B19, influenza, CMV and Epstein-Barr virus. Three of the identified cytomegalovirus-associated TCR beta chains were confirmed in vitro to be specific for cytomegalovirus antigens. The classifier was reported to diagnose cytomegalovirus status with high specificity and sensitivity in both the original and validation cohorts. Only TCR beta chains were sequenced in this cohort, and the absence of alpha or paired-chain data limited detectable features. Most CMV-associated TCR beta chains appeared to be HLA-restricted in a later analysis, and the HLA associations seemed to be driven largely by CMV exposure. In a later analysis, TCR association rates were found to vary across HLA loci, with the most associated TCRs seen for DRB1 alleles and the fewest for HLA-C alleles.

Library preparation was by the immunoSEQ multiplex PCR assay. A mixture of 60 forward primers for TCR Vbeta segments and 13 reverse primers for TCR Jbeta segments was used in the multiplex PCR. Amplification of the CDR3 region of rearranged TCR beta genes was performed with a multiplex PCR assay on genomic DNA. On the Illumina HiSeq System, the amplified TCR beta libraries were sequenced as 87-base-pair reads. The authors' pipeline ran thus. Across the roughly 600 repertoires, a later analysis counted roughly 77 million unique TCR beta chains, 9.5 million to 13 million of which were shared by at least two donors. Raw reads were error-corrected and collapsed into unique sequences by a nearest-neighbor algorithm in which closely related sequences were merged to remove PCR and sequencing errors. V, D and J gene segments were assigned by aligning CDR3 sequences to IMGT reference sequences. For a sequence to be retained, a match of at least six nucleotides was required to both a V gene segment and a J gene segment. Rearrangements were called productive when the CDR3 lacked stop codons and stayed in frame with V and J; all others were non-productive. CDR3 was defined according to IMGT convention as the region running from the second conserved V-encoded cysteine to the conserved J-encoded phenylalanine. In an earlier analysis of around 600 of the donors, sequences lacking an unambiguous match to a single V gene segment were excluded. In an earlier analysis of almost 600 of the donors, a V segment was called functional when productive rearrangements were above 56.7%, and segregating when the standard deviation between donors exceeded 5%. A statistical classification framework was built for diagnosing cytomegalovirus status from the catalog of TCR beta chain sequences. In a later analysis, TCR nucleotide sequences were compared against IMGT/GENE-DB human TR gene sequences so that V and J genes could be assigned. Using the TCRdist pipeline, a later analysis assigned CDR3 sequences along with most-parsimonious VDJ recombination scenarios. A later analysis defined each TCR beta chain by its CDR3 amino acid sequence plus V-gene family, and excluded reads lacking a unique V-gene family. A later analysis removed several hundred highly shared, low-generation-probability nucleotide sequences to deal with suspected cross-contamination and a sequencing artifact. A later analysis calculated a clonal expansion index for each public chain from normalized within-repertoire ranks of inferred template counts. Generation probabilities in a later analysis came from a VDJ recombination model fitted to out-of-frame rearrangements, and those results were checked against IGoR. A later analysis scored TCR-TCR, TCR-HLA and TCR-CMV co-occurrence with hypergeometric tests, applying a repertoire-size bias correction to TCR pairs. A later analysis estimated false discovery rates by permuting HLA or CMV assignments 20 times. A later analysis grouped co-occurring TCRs with DBSCAN, adding TCRdist sequence similarity when clustering within HLA-allele-positive subsets. Repertoires with fewer than 30,000 or more than 120,000 public chains, plus five repertoires with anomalous nucleotide sharing, were excluded from co-occurrence clustering. Drawn from immuneACCESS, this table holds only the in-frame rearrangements with V and J called that TCRdb kept. Clones are partly lost; checked studies trace under half to an unresolved V gene and leave the rest unexplained. The V and J calls and the clone size are those of that table, but D and trimming were determined from the DNA. Counted in this sample were some 81,000 clones; around 72% of them appeared once. The ten largest clones capture 16% of the sample.

With respect to this clone: Its recognized antigen is unknown. Base-call qualities are not available, and no considerably larger clone is one nucleotide away.

The cohort was made up of about 670 healthy bone marrow donors. Cohort members were all nominally healthy when sampled, although unrecorded immune exposures were likely present. The donor tested CMV seropositive and was one of the 289 seropositive cohort members. Every donor gave a peripheral blood sample, and the peripheral blood mononuclear cells from that sample were used for TCR beta sequencing. The Qiagen DNeasy Blood Extraction Kit was used to extract genomic DNA from the blood cell samples. V lost 4 bases and J lost 1 base; the stretch between them is 14 bases long. Counted from cysteine to phenylalanine, this CDR3 has 16 amino acids. The entry retains the CDR3 DNA only, 48 bases that are in frame from base 1. Sequences SGHDN (CDR1) and FVKESK (CDR2) are obtained from the germline V gene.

The rearranged chain carries TRBV14 and TRBJ1-5; no D segment can be confidently identified. The source is a woman between 40 and 55 years old in good health and CMV-seropositive. The sequenced sample consisted of PBMCs. CDR3 reads: CASSPLPGGSNQPQHF. The DNA sequence is given as TGTGCCAGCAGCCCATTACCGGGTGGGAGCAATCAGCCCCAGCATTTT.